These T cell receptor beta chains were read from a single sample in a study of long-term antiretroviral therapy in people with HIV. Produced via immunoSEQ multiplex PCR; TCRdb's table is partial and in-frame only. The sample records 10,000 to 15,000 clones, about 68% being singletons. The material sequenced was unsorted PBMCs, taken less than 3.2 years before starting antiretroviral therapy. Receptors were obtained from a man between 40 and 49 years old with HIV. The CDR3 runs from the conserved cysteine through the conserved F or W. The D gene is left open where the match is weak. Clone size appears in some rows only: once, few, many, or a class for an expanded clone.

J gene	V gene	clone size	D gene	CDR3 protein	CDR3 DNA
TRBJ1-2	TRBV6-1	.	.	CASLEIAIDYGYTF	TGTGCCAGCTTGGAGATAGCAATCGACTATGGCTACACCTTC
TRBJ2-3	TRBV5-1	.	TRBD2	CASSLATSGSATDTQYF	TGCGCCAGCAGCTTGGCGACTAGCGGGAGTGCCACAGATACGCAGTATTTT
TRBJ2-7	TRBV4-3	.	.	CASSQDPDMDSYEQYF	TGCGCCAGCAGCCAAGATCCCGACATGGACTCCTACGAGCAGTACTTC
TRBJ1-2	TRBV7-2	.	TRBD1	CASSLWSRAGGFGYTF	TGTGCCAGCAGCTTATGGTCGCGGGCAGGGGGGTTTGGCTACACCTTC
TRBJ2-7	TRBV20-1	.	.	CSALGRVEQYF	TGCAGTGCCCTTGGCCGTGTCGAGCAGTACTTC
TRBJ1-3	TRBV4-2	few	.	CASSQSGQYSGNTIYF	TGTGCCAGCAGCCAGTCCGGACAGTACTCTGGAAACACCATATATTTT
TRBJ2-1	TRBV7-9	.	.	CASTVGEQFF	TGTGCCAGCACCGTAGGTGAGCAGTTCTTC
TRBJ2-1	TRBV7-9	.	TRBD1	CANSPPGQANNEQFF	TGTGCCAACAGCCCACCGGGACAGGCTAACAATGAGCAGTTCTTC
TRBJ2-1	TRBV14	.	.	CASALDNEQFF	TGTGCCAGCGCCTTAGACAATGAGCAGTTCTTC
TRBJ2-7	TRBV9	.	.	CASSYGGYEQYF	TGTGCCAGCAGCTATGGAGGCTACGAGCAGTACTTC
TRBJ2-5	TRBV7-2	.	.	CASSRLGGETQYF	TGTGCCAGCAGTCGCCTTGGGGGGGAGACCCAGTACTTC
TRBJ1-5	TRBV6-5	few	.	CASSGTGNQPQHF	TGTGCCAGCAGTGGAACAGGGAATCAGCCCCAGCATTTT
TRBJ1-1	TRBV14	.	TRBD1	CASSRIMDRGREAFF	TGTGCCAGCAGCCGAATAATGGACAGGGGCCGTGAGGCTTTCTTT
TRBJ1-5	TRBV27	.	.	CASSLGRGGNQPQHF	TGTGCCAGCAGTTTGGGCAGGGGAGGCAATCAGCCCCAGCATTTT
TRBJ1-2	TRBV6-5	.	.	CASSYSTVGRGYTF	TGTGCCAGCAGTTACTCGACGGTGGGTCGTGGCTACACCTTC
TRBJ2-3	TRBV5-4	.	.	CASSPQDSTDTQYF	TGTGCCAGCAGCCCCCAGGACAGCACAGATACGCAGTATTTT
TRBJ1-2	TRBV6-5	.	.	CASSYGQVDGHGYTF	TGTGCCAGCAGTTACGGTCAGGTAGACGGTCATGGCTACACCTTC
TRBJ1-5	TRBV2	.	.	CASSARGAWQPQHF	TGTGCCAGCAGTGCAAGGGGCGCATGGCAGCCCCAGCATTTT
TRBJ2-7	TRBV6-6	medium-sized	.	CASSYSENEQYF	TGTGCCAGCAGTTACTCTGAAAACGAGCAGTACTTC
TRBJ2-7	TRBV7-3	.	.	CASSLNKGREQYF	TGTGCCAGCAGCTTGAACAAGGGCCGGGAGCAGTACTTC
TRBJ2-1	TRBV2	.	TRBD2	CASSGGMRLAGGPGYNEQFF	TGTGCCAGCTCCGGAGGTATGAGACTAGCGGGAGGGCCTGGCTACAATGAGCAGTTCTTC
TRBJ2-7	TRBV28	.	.	CASSSGTYVSPYEQYF	TGTGCCAGCAGTAGCGGGACATATGTAAGTCCCTACGAGCAGTACTTC
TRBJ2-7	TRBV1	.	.	CTSSQYSAGGLDEQYF	TGCACCAGCAGCCAATATTCAGCGGGAGGTTTGGACGAGCAGTACTTC
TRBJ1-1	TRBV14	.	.	CASSQGMVGTEAFF	TGTGCCAGCAGCCAAGGGATGGTGGGTACTGAAGCTTTCTTT
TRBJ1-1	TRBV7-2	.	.	CASSLLRVPNTEAFF	TGTGCCAGCAGCTTATTAAGGGTCCCGAACACTGAAGCTTTCTTT
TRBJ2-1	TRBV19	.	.	CASRIDLRGNEQFF	TGTGCCAGTAGAATAGACCTCAGGGGCAATGAGCAGTTCTTC
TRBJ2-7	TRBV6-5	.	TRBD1	CASRPSRDRGYEQYF	TGTGCCAGCAGGCCGAGCCGGGACAGGGGGTACGAGCAGTACTTC
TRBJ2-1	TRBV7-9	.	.	CASSFGAGLLNEQFF	TGTGCCAGCAGCTTTGGGGCAGGGTTGTTGAATGAGCAGTTCTTC
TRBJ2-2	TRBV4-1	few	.	CASSLTGELFF	TGCGCCAGCAGCCTTACCGGGGAGCTGTTTTTT
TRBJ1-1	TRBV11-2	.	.	CASSLGGVRDTEAFF	TGTGCCAGCAGCTTAGGGGGGGTTAGGGACACTGAAGCTTTCTTT
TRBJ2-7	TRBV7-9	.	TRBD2	CASSQPTGGPAYEQYF	TGTGCCAGCAGCCAACCTACGGGAGGGCCGGCCTACGAGCAGTACTTC
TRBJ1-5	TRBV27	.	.	CASSLGRGGQPQHF	TGTGCCAGCAGTTTAGGCAGGGGAGGTCAGCCCCAGCATTTT
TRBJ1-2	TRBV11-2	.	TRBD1	CASDQLGTGEGYTF	TGTGCCAGCGACCAGTTAGGGACAGGGGAGGGCTACACCTTC
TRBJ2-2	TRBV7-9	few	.	CASRAGATNTGELFF	TGTGCCAGCAGAGCCGGGGCGACGAACACCGGGGAGCTGTTTTTT
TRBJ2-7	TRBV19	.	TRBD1	CASRYGQGSYEQYF	TGTGCCAGTCGATACGGACAGGGATCCTACGAGCAGTACTTC